This T cell receptor beta chain is from a study of identifying expanded T cells in peripheral blood. Here immunoSEQ multiplex PCR was the method, and the copy in TCRdb shows in-frame clones only, minus some. The sample shows roughly 100,000 clones, almost 90% of them seen only once. Note on this clone: Antigen specificity is unknown.

Study-wide results and limits: Across healthy donors, higher total template counts meant significantly greater roughly 2-week count variance. Over around two and four weeks, about 16.4 and 19 clones changed, versus 1.2 between replicates.

The CDR3 extends over 16 amino acids. Germline CDR1 and CDR2: SGDLS and YYNGEE. V trimming: 4 bases; J trimming: 5 bases; junction bases outside the gene matches: 10. Sequencing was done on a sample of blood. The receptor's source is a person aged 18-70 years in good health. The V and J genes are TRBV9 and TRBJ2-3, with 10 nucleotides matching TRBD1. The CDR3: CASSLRTGGEGDTQYF. The CDR3 DNA is TGTGCCAGCAGCCTACGGACAGGGGGTGAGGGAGATACGCAGTATTTT.